The clone carrying this TCR beta chain was seen only once. Its antigen is not known. This entry belongs to a study of cytomegalovirus exposure and HLA in healthy donors. Study-level information: About 77 million unique TCRs from HLA-typed donors made up an early data release. Study outcomes and limitations: Associated with cytomegalovirus, according to the listing, were 150 to 200 TCR beta chains. Reports indicated that the classifier achieved high specificity and sensitivity in diagnosing cytomegalovirus status. Presence/absence analyses assumed roughly uniform sequencing depth across donors, which may not hold.

PCR amplification relied on 60 Vbeta primers (plus 13 Jbeta primers). Produced via immunoSEQ multiplex PCR; TCRdb's table is partial and in-frame only. The sample gives more than 95,000 clones, 74% of which show up once; 4% to 4.5% is in the top ten. After removal of 4 bases from V and 7 bases from J, the junction contained 5 bases not matched to a gene. CDR1 and CDR2 from the germline V gene are SGHRS and YFSETQ. CDR3 length equals 14 residues. The receptor comes from a woman aged 45-60 years in good health and CMV-seropositive. Material: PBMCs. This chain links TRBV5-1 with TRBJ1-6, with 7 bases fitting TRBD1. The CDR3 loop is CASSRQGGNSPLHF. In DNA form, the CDR3 reads TGCGCCAGCAGCCGACAGGGCGGGAATTCACCCCTCCACTTT.